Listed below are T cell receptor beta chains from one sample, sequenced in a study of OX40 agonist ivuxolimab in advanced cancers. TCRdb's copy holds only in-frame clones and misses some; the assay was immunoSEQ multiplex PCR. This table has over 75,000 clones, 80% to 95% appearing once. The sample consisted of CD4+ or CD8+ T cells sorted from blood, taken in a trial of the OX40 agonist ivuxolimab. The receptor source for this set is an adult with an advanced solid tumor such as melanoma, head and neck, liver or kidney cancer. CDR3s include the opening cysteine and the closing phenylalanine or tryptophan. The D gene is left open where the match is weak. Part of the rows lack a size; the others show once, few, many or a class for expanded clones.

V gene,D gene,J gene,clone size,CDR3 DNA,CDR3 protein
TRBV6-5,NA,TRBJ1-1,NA,TGTGCCAGCGTCAGGCTGAACACTGAAGCTTTCTTT,CASVRLNTEAFF
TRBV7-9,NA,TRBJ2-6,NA,TGTGCCAGCAGCCTGGGCTCTATCTCTGGGGCCAACGTCCTGACTTTC,CASSLGSISGANVLTF
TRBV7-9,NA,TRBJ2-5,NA,TGTGCCAGCAGCTCGGCGGCCCAGACCCAGTACTTC,CASSSAAQTQYF
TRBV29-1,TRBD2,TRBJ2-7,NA,TGCAGCGTTTCGATCCCGGGAGGCTTTTACGAGCAGTACTTC,CSVSIPGGFYEQYF
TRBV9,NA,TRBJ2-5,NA,TGTGCCAGCAGCGAGACCCCTGGAGAGACCCAGTACTTC,CASSETPGETQYF
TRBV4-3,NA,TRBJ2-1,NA,TGCGCCAGCAGCCAAAATTGGGAGCGCCAGGACGCCGAGCAGTTCTTC,CASSQNWERQDAEQFF
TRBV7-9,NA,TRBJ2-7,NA,TGTGCCAGCAGCTATCGGATCTACGAGCAGTACTTC,CASSYRIYEQYF
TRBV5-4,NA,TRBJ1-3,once,TGTGCCAGCAGCTTGGACAGGGCCTCTGGAAACACCATATATTTT,CASSLDRASGNTIYF
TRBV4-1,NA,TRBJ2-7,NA,TGCGCCAGCAGCCAGGGACCTCTTCCGGGCGAGCAGTACTTC,CASSQGPLPGEQYF
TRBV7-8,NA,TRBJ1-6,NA,TGTGCCAGCAGCTTCCCTAATTCACCCCTCCACTTT,CASSFPNSPLHF
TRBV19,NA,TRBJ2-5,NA,TGTGCCAGTAGTATCACCCGGGGATCAGAGACCCAGTACTTC,CASSITRGSETQYF
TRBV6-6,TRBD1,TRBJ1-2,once,TGTGCCAGCAGGACGGACAGGGGCGGCTACACCTTC,CASRTDRGGYTF
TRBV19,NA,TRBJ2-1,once,TGTGCCAGTTCCCCCAGCAGGAACAATGAGCAGTTCTTC,CASSPSRNNEQFF
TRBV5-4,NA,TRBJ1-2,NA,TGTGCCAGCAGCTTGGCAGGGAACTATGGCTACACCTTC,CASSLAGNYGYTF
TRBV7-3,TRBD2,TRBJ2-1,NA,TGTGCCAGCAGCTTAGTTGTCGGGACTAGCGGAGCGGAGCAGTTCTTC,CASSLVVGTSGAEQFF
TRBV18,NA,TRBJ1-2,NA,TGTGCCAGCTCACCAGGCAGGGTTAGGCCTGGCTACACCTTC,CASSPGRVRPGYTF
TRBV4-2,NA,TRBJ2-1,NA,TGTGCCAGCAGCCACCAACCCGGGACTTTGGACAATGAGCAGTTCTTC,CASSHQPGTLDNEQFF
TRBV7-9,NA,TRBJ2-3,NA,TGTGCCAGCAGTCACCGGGAGAAGGGGGCAGATACGCAGTATTTT,CASSHREKGADTQYF
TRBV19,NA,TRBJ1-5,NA,TGTGCCAGTAGTATGCTATTTTATAGCAATCAGCCCCAGCATTTT,CASSMLFYSNQPQHF
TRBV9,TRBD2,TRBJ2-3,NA,TGTGCCAGCAGCGTACTAGCGGGAGGCAGCGCAGATACGCAGTATTTT,CASSVLAGGSADTQYF
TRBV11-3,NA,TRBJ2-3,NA,TGTGCCAGCAGTCCTCGGCTAGCGTCGGGGGCAGATACGCAGTATTTT,CASSPRLASGADTQYF
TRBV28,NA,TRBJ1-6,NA,TGTGCCAGCAGTCAGGTTGGGACAAGCTTCTCACCCCTCCACTTT,CASSQVGTSFSPLHF
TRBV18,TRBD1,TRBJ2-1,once,TGTGCCAGCTCACCACTTCTTATGACAGGGAATGAGCAGTTCTTC,CASSPLLMTGNEQFF
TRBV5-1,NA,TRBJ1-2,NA,TGCGCCAGCAGCTTGGCCCCCCCCCAGACATTTAACTATGGCTACACCTTC,CASSLAPPQTFNYGYTF
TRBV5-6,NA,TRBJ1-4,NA,TGTGCCAGCAGCCGCGTACAGGCGTACAATGAAAAACTGTTTTTT,CASSRVQAYNEKLFF
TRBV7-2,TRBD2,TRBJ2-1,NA,TGTGCCAGCAGCAAAGGACTAGCGGGCCCCCATGAGCAGTTCTTC,CASSKGLAGPHEQFF
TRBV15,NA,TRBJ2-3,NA,TGTGCCACCAGCAGAGACGGAGTAGGGCATACGCAGTATTTT,CATSRDGVGHTQYF
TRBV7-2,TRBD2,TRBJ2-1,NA,TGTGCCAGCAGCAGACTAGCGGGACTATACAATGAGCAGTTCTTC,CASSRLAGLYNEQFF
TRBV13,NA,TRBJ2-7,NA,TGTGCCAGCAGCTCCCTACTTTTCGGTGGGGGTCCCCACGAGCAGTACTTC,CASSSLLFGGGPHEQYF
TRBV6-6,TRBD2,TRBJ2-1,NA,TGTGCCAGCAGGGTCACTAGCGGGGGAGGGGATGAGCAGTTCTTC,CASRVTSGGGDEQFF
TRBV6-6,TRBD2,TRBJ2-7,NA,TGTGCCAGCAGTAAAACGACTAGCGGGGTCTACGAGCAGTACTTC,CASSKTTSGVYEQYF
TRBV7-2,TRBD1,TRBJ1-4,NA,TGTGCCAGCAGGTCCAGGGGGGGTGAAAAACTGTTTTTT,CASRSRGGEKLFF
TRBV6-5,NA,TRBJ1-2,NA,TGTGCCAGCACTTCCTCGCTTGGACGGCGCTACACCTTC,CASTSSLGRRYTF
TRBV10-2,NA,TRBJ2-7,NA,TGCGCCAGCCAGAAGGGGGAAGGCACCTACGAGCAGTACTTC,CASQKGEGTYEQYF
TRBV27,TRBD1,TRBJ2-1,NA,TGTGCCAGCAGTAGTGTGACAGGGGCTTACAATGAGCAGTTCTTC,CASSSVTGAYNEQFF
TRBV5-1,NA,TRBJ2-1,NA,TGCGCCAGCATGGGATTACAGGGTAACTACAATGAGCAGTTCTTC,CASMGLQGNYNEQFF
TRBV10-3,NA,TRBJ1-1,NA,TGTGCCATCAGTGAGTCGGGACGGCAGAACACTGAAGCTTTCTTT,CAISESGRQNTEAFF
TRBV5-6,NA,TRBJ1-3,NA,TGTGCCAGCAGCTCCTATATCGAAGGCTATTCCTCTGGAAACACCATATATTTT,CASSSYIEGYSSGNTIYF
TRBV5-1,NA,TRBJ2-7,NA,TGCGCCAGCAGAGCGACCGACTACGAGCAGTACTTC,CASRATDYEQYF
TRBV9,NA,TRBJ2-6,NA,TGTGCCAGCAGCTTTAACTCCGACTCTGGGGCCAACGTCCTGACTTTC,CASSFNSDSGANVLTF
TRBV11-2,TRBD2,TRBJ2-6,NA,TGTGCCAGCAGACGCGGACTAGCGGGACTATTCTCTGGGGCCAACGTCCTGACTTTC,CASRRGLAGLFSGANVLTF
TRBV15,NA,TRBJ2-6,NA,TGTGCCACCAGCAGAGAGTCGTCCGGAGCTGGGGCCAACGTCCTGACTTTC,CATSRESSGAGANVLTF
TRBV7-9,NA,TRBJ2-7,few,TGTGCCAGCAGCTTTAGGACAGCCTACGAGCAGTACTTC,CASSFRTAYEQYF
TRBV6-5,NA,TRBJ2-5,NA,TGTGCCAGCAGTTACTCCGGCAGGGAACAAGAGACCCAGTACTTC,CASSYSGREQETQYF
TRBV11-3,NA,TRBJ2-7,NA,TGTGCCAGCAGCTTAGATCGCCGAAGCTCCTACGAGCAGTACTTC,CASSLDRRSSYEQYF
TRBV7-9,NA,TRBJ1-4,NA,TGTGCCAGCAGCCACGGGCGAAGTGGTGATGAAAAACTGTTTTTT,CASSHGRSGDEKLFF
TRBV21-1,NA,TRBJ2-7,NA,TGTGCCAGCAGCGACAGACTAGCGGGTTCCTACGAGCAGTACTTC,CASSDRLAGSYEQYF
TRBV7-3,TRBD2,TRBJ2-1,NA,TGTGCCAGCAGCCCAGGAAGACTAGCGGGGTACAATGAGCAGTTCTTC,CASSPGRLAGYNEQFF
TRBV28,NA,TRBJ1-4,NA,TGTGCCAGCAGTTTATGGAGACAGACGGGGCCCGAAAAACTGTTTTTT,CASSLWRQTGPEKLFF
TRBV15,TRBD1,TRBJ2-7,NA,TGTGCCACCAGCAGAGATCCGGACAGGGGCTACGAGCAGTACTTC,CATSRDPDRGYEQYF
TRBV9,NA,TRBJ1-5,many,TGTGCCAGCAGCGTAGGTTCTGGAAGCAATCAGCCCCAGCATTTT,CASSVGSGSNQPQHF
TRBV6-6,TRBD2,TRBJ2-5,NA,TGTGCCAGCTATCCAAGGCGCGGGAGTAGCCAGACCCAGTACTTC,CASYPRRGSSQTQYF
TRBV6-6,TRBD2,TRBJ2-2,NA,TGTGCCAGCAGTTTTCTAGCGGGAGCGTTTACCGGGGAGCTGTTTTTT,CASSFLAGAFTGELFF
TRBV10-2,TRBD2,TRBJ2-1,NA,TGCGCCAGCAGTGAGACGGTCGGGAGGGCGGTATTTAATGAGCAGTTCTTC,CASSETVGRAVFNEQFF
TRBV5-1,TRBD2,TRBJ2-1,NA,TGCGCCAGCAGCTCCGGGACTAGCGGGAGTGTAGAGCAGTTCTTC,CASSSGTSGSVEQFF
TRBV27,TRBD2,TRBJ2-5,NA,TGTGCCAGCAGCCCAATAGCGGGACAAGAGACCCAGTACTTC,CASSPIAGQETQYF
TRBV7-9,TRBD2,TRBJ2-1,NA,TGTGCCAGCAGCTTAGGGGGACTAGCGGGACGGGACCAGTTCTTC,CASSLGGLAGRDQFF
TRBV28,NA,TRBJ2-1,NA,TGTGCCAGCAGCCCTCCTTTTAGGAATGAGCAGTTCTTC,CASSPPFRNEQFF
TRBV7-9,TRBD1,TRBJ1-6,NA,TGTGCCAGCAGCTTAGCGGTGACAGGGGTCTCACCCCTCCACTTT,CASSLAVTGVSPLHF